This T cell receptor beta chain was sequenced during a study of blood T cell repertoires in COVID-19 (TCRdb year 2020). With respect to the entire study: Samples from collaborators originated in the United States, Italy and Spain and spanned both the acute and convalescent phases of COVID-19. The material from the prospective study consisted of cDNA or gDNA derived from T cells, B-cell-depleted T cells, or PBMCs. The dataset comprised deeply sampled blood TCRbeta repertoires from subjects exposed to, actively infected with, or recovered from COVID-19. The repertoires were released in a freely available public database meant as a resource for research on the immune response to SARS-CoV-2. Samples were obtained from the ongoing ImmuneRACE study (first 160 participants) and from over a thousand subjects provided by 6 global collaborators. Sample metadata almost always included a de-identified subject ID, COVID-19 status, age in years and sex. Where available, HLA class I and class II types were taken from metadata supplied by the sample provider and were not determined by assay-based typing. Results and caveats for the whole study, not just this receptor: Clinical and demographic metadata were provided uncurated, with the amount varying by source and participant.

Notes on this clone: No cognate antigen has been identified for it. Base qualities are not at hand, and no much larger clone is one base apart.

Whole blood was collected in K2EDTA tubes by collaborating institutions according to the institutions' own protocols. For TCRbeta analysis, collaborators shipped samples in one of three forms: frozen whole blood, isolated PBMCs, or DNA extracted from either of those sample types. TCRbeta CDR3 regions were amplified from genomic DNA using the immunoSEQ Assay, a bias-controlled multiplex PCR. The study's own analysis went as follows. Nucleated cell counts per sample were estimated from amplification of reference gene primers within the assay. Sequence reads were collapsed and filtered to measure the absolute abundance of every unique TCRbeta CDR3 rearrangement. For each sample, productive Simpson clonality was calculated as the square root of Simpson's diversity index across productive rearrangements. TCRdb took this table from immuneACCESS and kept in-frame rearrangements with V and J called. Such tables lack part of the clones; where checked against another copy, unresolved V genes explain under half of the gap, and the rest is unexplained. V, J and clone size were drawn from that table, and D and trimming were deduced from the DNA. Here the sample has more than 110,000 clones; around 83% occur a single time. About 4% of the sample is taken by the ten largest.

The TCR sequence derives from a woman older than 75 with acute or convalescent COVID-19. The sequencing input was peripheral blood.

The nucleotide sequence is given as TGCAGTGCTAGTGCGGGAATGGCCCATGATCAGCCCCAGCATTTT. This sequence encodes CSASAGMAHDQPQHF. This chain is built from TRBV20-1 and TRBJ1-5, with the D gene uncertain. CDR1 and CDR2, looked up from the germline V gene (reference sequence), are DFQATT and SNEGSKA. Including the terminal cysteine and phenylalanine, the CDR3 comprises 15 residues. Here the CDR3 DNA is all that survives: 45 bases in frame from base 1. V loses 3 bases of germline sequence and J loses 5 bases, and the interval between the two ends is 17 bases.